This T cell receptor beta chain was recorded in a study of blood T cell repertoires in COVID-19. The table came from immunoSEQ multiplex PCR; TCRdb's copy has only in-frame clones and leaves some out. The table records approximately 200,000 clones, about 90% of them present only once. CDR1 is LGHDT and CDR2 is YNNKEL in the germline V gene (reference sequence). The CDR3 spans 11 residues. V was pared by 4 bases and J by 6 bases, with 6 bases between. Sequenced sample: peripheral blood. The receptor comes from a man aged 40-50 years with active or convalescent COVID-19. This rearrangement joins TRBV3-1 (or the pseudogene TRBV3-2) to TRBJ1-1; D gene unclear. CDR3 region: CASSLRAEAFF. The CDR3 nucleotides read TGTGCCAGCAGCCTCCGCGCTGAAGCTTTCTTT.